This T cell receptor (beta chain) was sequenced in a study of identifying expanded T cells in peripheral blood. Sequencing was performed with immunoSEQ multiplex PCR; in TCRdb, only in-frame clones are kept and a portion is missing. Found here are approximately 130,000 clones, 75% to 90% of them singletons; the top ten hold less than 10%. CDR1 and CDR2 from the germline V gene are KGHSH and LQKENI. This CDR3 contains 15 residues. The V and J ends lost 3 bases and 0 bases respectively, with 12 bases between them. The study, taken as a whole, reports: Technical replicates showed approximately 1.2 changed clones; roughly two weeks roughly 15; four weeks 19. Variance in clone template counts between approximately two-week samples significantly increased with total template count across all healthy donors.

As for this clone: Its antigen is currently unknown.

No infections or other immune events were documented during collection. The genes are TRBV18 and TRBJ2-7; maybe TRBD2 (5 bases). The sequence was collected from a person aged 18 to 70 in good health. Source material: blood. CDR3 in amino acids: CASSPIASSSYEQYF. The CDR3 DNA reads TGTGCCAGCTCACCGATAGCGAGTAGCTCCTACGAGCAGTACTTC. Full variable domain (remainder filled in from reference TRBV18 and TRBJ2-7): NAGVMQNPRHLVRRRGQEARLRCSPMKGHSHVYWYRQLPEEGLKFMVYLQKENIIDESGMPKERFSAEFPKEGPSILRIQQVVRGDSAAYFCASSPIASSSYEQYFGPGTRLTVT.